Given below is one T cell receptor (beta chain) in context. Using immunoSEQ multiplex PCR, the repertoire was profiled, and TCRdb retains in-frame clones only, with some absent. Of about 110,000 clones listed, more than 70% are singletons. The data were taken from a study of blood T cell repertoires in COVID-19. Study details: PBMCs, B-cell-depleted T cells, or T cells were the source of the cDNA or gDNA that made up the material.

Germline trimming cut 2 bases from V and 8 bases from J; bases unmatched to any gene: 6. This CDR3 spans 14 amino acids. Germline CDR1 and CDR2: SGHNT and YYREEE (reference sequence). The sequencing input was peripheral blood. V and J are TRBV5-4 and TRBJ1-2, with TRBD1 matching 10 bases. The origin of this receptor is a human donor in a cohort sampled during active COVID-19. The DNA for the CDR3 is TGTGCCAGCAGCTTCGTGGGACAGGGGAAGGGCTACACCTTC. Amino acid sequence: CASSFVGQGKGYTF.